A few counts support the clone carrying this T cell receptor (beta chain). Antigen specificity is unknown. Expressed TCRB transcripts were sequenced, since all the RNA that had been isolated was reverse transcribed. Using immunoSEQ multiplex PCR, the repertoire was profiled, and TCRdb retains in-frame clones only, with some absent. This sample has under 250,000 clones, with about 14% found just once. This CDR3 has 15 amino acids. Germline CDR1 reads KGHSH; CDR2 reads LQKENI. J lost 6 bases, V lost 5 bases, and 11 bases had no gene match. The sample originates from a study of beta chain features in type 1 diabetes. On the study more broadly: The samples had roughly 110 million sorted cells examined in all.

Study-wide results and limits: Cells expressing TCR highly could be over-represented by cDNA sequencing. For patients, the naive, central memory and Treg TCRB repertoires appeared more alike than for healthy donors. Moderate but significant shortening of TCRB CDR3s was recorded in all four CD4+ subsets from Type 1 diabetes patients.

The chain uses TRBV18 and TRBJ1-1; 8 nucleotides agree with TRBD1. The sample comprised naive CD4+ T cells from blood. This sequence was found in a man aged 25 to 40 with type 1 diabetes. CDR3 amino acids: CASSSSYSGQAEAFF. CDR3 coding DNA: TGTGCCAGCTCATCTTCATATTCGGGACAGGCTGAAGCTTTCTTT.